The 2 T cell receptor beta chains given below trace back to one sample, sequenced in a study of T cell responses to AZD1222 COVID-19 vaccine. Sequencing used immunoSEQ multiplex PCR; TCRdb keeps in-frame clones, though not all of them. The repertoire holds some 80,000 clones, with around 89% as singletons. This specimen consisted of peripheral blood, obtained 28 days after the second dose of the MenACWY control vaccine. The receptors come from an adult who received the MenACWY meningococcal vaccine as a control.

The chain links TRBV6-1 to TRBJ1-5; no firm D call. Trimming stripped 5 bases from V and 7 bases from J, with 18 bases between. The CDR3 is 15 residues long. CDR1 and CDR2 from the germline V gene are MNHNS and SASEGT. The CDR3 nucleotides read TGTGCCAGCAGTCAAACGCGGGCCGACCCCCAGCCCCAGCATTTT. Translating it yields CASSQTRADPQPQHF.

The rearrangement links TRBV28 to TRBJ2-7; 7 bases are shared with TRBD2. The junction had 15 bases not matched to a gene; V was cut back by 5 bases and J by 2 bases. Germline CDR1 is MDHEN and CDR2 is SYDVKM. The CDR3 sequence is 17 residues long. In DNA, the CDR3 is TGTGCCAGCAGTAGTCGATTCGGGAGGCAGGGTGCCTACGAGCAGTACTTC. Residues: CASSSRFGRQGAYEQYF. Drawing the rest from reference TRBV28 and TRBJ2-7, the complete variable domain is DVKVTQSSRYLVKRTGEKVFLECVQDMDHENMFWYRQDPGLGLRLIYFSYDVKMKEKGDIPEGYSVSREKKERFSLILESASTNQTSMYLCASSSRFGRQGAYEQYFGPGTRLTVT.